Here is one T cell receptor (beta chain) with its context. These data come from a study of blood T cell repertoires in COVID-19. Profiled with immunoSEQ multiplex PCR; TCRdb holds only in-frame clones, not every one. The top ten hold about a sixth of the sample, which has more than 100,000 clones, about four fifths seen once. Sequencing used peripheral blood. The sequence derives from a woman aged 80 or over with acute or convalescent COVID-19.

The CDR3 coding sequence is TGTGCCAGCTCACCCGCGGAAGGGGCCGACACCGGGGAGCTGTTTTTT. Its protein product is CASSPAEGADTGELFF. V gene TRBV18 combines with J gene TRBJ2-2; D might be TRBD1 (5 bases). CDR1 is KGHSH, CDR2 LQKENI, per germline. This CDR3 is 16 amino acids long. V was trimmed by 3 bases and J by 3 bases, leaving 14 bases between them.